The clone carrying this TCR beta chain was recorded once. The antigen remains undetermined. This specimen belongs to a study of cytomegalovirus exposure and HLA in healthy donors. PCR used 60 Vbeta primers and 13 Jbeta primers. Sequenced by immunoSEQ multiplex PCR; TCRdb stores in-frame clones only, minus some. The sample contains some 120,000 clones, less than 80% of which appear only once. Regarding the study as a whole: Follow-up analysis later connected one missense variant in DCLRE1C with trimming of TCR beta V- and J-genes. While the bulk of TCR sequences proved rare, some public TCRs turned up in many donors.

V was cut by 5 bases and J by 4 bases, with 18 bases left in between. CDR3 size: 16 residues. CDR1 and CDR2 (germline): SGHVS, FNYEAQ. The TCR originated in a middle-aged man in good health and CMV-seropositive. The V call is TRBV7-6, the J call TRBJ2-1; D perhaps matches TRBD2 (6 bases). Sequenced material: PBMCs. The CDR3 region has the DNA TGTGCCAGCAGCCGTCTAGCGACGGAATTTTACAATGAGCAGTTCTTC. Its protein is CASSRLATEFYNEQFF.